The clone carrying this T cell receptor (beta chain) showed up many times. Its antigen is undetermined. These data come from a study of T cells in Graves' hyperthyroidism and ophthalmopathy. Turning to the study itself: Peripheral blood was drawn at first diagnosis, prior to all treatment.

Points from the study as a whole: From stable hyperthyroidism, ophthalmopathy was set apart by a 13 V-J model.

Trimming removed 4 bases from V and 8 bases from J; junction bases left unmatched: 9. The CDR3 extends over 14 amino acids. Germline CDR1 and CDR2: SGHRS and YFSETQ. Disease duration was under 3 months in the ophthalmopathy patients, who also had a Clinical Activity Score of at least 3 and a NOSPECS grade of at least 4. Each diagnosis was grounded in clinical symptoms, serum thyroxine and TRAb, thyroid ultrasound, and orbital computed tomography. TCR beta CDR3 region amplification was performed from RNA transcripts. TCR CDR3 underwent first-round RT-PCR with the HTBI primer set. MiXCR, applied by TCRdb to the multiplex PCR reads, yields one record per CDR3 protein. The sample consists of around 600,000 distinct CDR3 sequences, roughly 15% of them appearing once.

This TCR derives from a woman between 45 and 60 years old with Graves' ophthalmopathy. Sequenced material: blood. The J gene is TRBJ2-1, the V gene TRBV5-1; 7 bases agree with TRBD2. CDR3 DNA: TGCGCCAGCAGCATCGGACTAGTAGGCCATGAGCAGTTCTTC. This gives the protein CASSIGLVGHEQFF. The full variable domain, its missing parts supplied by reference TRBV5-1 and TRBJ2-1, is KAGVTQTPRYLIKTRGQQVTLSCSPISGHRSVSWYQQTPGQGLQFLFEYFSETQRNKGNFPGRFSGRQFSNSRSEMNVSTLELGDSALYLCASSIGLVGHEQFFGPGTRLTVL.